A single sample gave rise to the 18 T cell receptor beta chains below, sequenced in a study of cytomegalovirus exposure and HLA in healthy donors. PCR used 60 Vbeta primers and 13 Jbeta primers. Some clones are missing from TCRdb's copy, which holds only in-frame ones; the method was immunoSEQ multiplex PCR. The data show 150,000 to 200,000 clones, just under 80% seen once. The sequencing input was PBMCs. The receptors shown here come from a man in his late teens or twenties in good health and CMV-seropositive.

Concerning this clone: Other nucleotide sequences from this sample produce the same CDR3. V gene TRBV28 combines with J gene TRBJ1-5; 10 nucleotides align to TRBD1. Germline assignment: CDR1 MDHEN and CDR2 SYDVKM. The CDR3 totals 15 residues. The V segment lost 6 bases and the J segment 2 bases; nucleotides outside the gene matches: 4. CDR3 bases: TGTGCCAGCAGGTCCGGGACAGGGGGCAATCAGCCCCAGCATTTT. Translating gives CASRSGTGGNQPQHF.

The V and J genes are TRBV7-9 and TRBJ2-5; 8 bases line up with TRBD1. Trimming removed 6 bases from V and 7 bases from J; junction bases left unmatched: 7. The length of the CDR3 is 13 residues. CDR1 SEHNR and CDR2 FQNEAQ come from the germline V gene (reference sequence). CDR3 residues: CASSLDRGGTQYF. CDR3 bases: TGTGCCAGCAGTCTCGACAGGGGTGGGACCCAGTACTTC.

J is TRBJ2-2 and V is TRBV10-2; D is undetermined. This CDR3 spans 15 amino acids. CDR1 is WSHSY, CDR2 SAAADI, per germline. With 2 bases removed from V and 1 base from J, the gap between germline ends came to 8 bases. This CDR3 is CASSEGRQNTGELFF. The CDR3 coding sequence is TGCGCCAGCAGTGAGGGCCGACAGAACACCGGGGAGCTGTTTTTT.

CDR3 sequence reads: CASSGQGNHQPQHF. The CDR3 DNA reads as TGTGCCAGCAGTGGACAGGGAAATCATCAGCCCCAGCATTTT. The J gene is TRBJ1-5, the V gene TRBV6-1, with 7 bases identical to TRBD1. The CDR3 length is 14 residues. V was clipped by 4 bases and J by 5 bases; unmatched bases: 5. Looked up from germline, CDR1 is MNHNS and CDR2 is SASEGT.

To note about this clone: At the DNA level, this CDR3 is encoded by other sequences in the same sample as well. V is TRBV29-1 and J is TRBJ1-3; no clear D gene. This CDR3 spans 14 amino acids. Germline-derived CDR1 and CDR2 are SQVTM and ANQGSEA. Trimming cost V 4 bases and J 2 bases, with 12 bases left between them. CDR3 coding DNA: TGCAGCGTTGGAGCGGCAGGTCCTGGAAACACCATATATTTT. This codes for CSVGAAGPGNTIYF.

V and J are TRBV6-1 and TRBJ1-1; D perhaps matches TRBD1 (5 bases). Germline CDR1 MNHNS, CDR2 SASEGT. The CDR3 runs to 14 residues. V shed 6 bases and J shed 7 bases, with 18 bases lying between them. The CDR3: CASSGDWGSLEAFF. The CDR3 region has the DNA TGTGCCAGCAGCGGGGACTGGGGCAGTCTTGAAGCTTTCTTT.

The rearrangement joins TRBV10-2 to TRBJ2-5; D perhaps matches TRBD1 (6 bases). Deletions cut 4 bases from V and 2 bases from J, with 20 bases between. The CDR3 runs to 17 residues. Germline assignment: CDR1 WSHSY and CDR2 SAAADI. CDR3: CASSVVGWTDHQETQYF. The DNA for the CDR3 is TGCGCCAGCAGTGTAGTAGGTTGGACAGATCATCAAGAGACCCAGTACTTC.

DNA for the CDR3: TGTGCCAGCAGTAGGACAGCCTCAACAAGGGGCTACACCTTC. Amino acid sequence: CASSRTASTRGYTF. V usage is TRBV27 and J usage is TRBJ1-2; tentatively, D is TRBD1 (6 bases). Looked up from germline, CDR1 is MNHEY and CDR2 is SMNVEV (reference sequence). V lost 5 bases and J lost 8, with 18 bases in between. This CDR3 region has 14 residues.

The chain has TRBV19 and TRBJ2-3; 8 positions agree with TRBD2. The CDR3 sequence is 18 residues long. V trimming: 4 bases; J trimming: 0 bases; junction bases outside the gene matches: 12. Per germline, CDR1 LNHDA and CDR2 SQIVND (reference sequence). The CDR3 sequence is CASSSPGLVGGSTDTQYF. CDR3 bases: TGTGCCAGTAGTAGCCCGGGACTAGTGGGGGGAAGCACAGATACGCAGTATTTT.

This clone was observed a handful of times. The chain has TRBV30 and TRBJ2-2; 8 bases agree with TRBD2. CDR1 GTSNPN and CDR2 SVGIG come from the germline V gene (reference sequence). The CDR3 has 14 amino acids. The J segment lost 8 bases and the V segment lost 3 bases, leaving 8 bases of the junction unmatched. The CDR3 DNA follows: TGTGCCTGGAGGACCGGGAGGGCGTCGGGGGAGCTGTTTTTT. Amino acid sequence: CAWRTGRASGELFF.

The CDR3 nucleotides are TGTGCCAGCAGCTCTAACGGATTGGAGGGTCAGCCCCAGCATTTT. It is translated as CASSSNGLEGQPQHF. The chain carries TRBV7-9 and TRBJ1-5; no reliable D call. Trimming stripped 4 bases from V and 6 bases from J, with 16 bases between. In germline, CDR1 is SEHNR, CDR2 FQNEAQ (reference sequence). The CDR3 runs 15 residues. Filled out from reference TRBV7-9 and TRBJ1-5, the complete variable domain reads DTGVSQNPRHKITKRGQNVTFRCDPISEHNRLYWYRQTLGQGPEFLTYFQNEAQLEKSRLLSDRFSAERPKGSFSTLEIQRTEQGDSAMYLCASSSNGLEGQPQHFGDGTRLSIL.

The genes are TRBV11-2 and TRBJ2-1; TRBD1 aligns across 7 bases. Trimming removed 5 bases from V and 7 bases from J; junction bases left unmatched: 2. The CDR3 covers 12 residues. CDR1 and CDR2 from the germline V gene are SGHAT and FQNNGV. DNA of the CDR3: TGTGCCAGCAGCATACAGGGGAATGAGCAGTTCTTC. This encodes CASSIQGNEQFF.

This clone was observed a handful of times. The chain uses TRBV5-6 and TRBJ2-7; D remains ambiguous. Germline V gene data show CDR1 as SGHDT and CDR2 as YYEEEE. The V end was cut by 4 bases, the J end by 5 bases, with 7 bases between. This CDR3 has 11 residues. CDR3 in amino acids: CASSRSHEQYF. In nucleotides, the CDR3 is TGTGCCAGCAGCCGGAGCCACGAGCAGTACTTC.

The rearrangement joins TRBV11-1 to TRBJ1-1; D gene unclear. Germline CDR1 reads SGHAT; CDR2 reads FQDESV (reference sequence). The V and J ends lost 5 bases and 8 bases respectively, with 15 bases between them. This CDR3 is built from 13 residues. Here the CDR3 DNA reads TGTGCCAGCAGCCCCGAGGGCTTAGAAGAAGCTTTCTTT. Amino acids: CASSPEGLEEAFF.

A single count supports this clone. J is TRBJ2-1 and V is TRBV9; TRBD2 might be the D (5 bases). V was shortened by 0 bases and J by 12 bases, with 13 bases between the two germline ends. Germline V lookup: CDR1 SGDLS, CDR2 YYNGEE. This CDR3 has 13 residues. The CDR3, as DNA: TGTGCCAGCAGCGTAGTTCGGGGTGGTGCGCAGTTCTTC. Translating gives CASSVVRGGAQFF.

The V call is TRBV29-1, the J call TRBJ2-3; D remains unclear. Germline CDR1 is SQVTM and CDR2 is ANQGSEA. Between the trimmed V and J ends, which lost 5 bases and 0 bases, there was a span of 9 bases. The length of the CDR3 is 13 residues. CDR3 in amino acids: CSVRLESTDTQYF. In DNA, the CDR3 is TGCAGCGTTAGGCTAGAAAGCACAGATACGCAGTATTTT.

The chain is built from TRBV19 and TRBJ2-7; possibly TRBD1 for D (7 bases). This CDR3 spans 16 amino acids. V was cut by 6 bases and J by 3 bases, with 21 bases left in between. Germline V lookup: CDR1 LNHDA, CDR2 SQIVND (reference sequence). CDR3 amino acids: CASSLPGGGGRYEQYF. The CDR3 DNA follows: TGTGCCAGTAGCCTCCCCGGAGGGGGCGGCCGCTACGAGCAGTACTTC.

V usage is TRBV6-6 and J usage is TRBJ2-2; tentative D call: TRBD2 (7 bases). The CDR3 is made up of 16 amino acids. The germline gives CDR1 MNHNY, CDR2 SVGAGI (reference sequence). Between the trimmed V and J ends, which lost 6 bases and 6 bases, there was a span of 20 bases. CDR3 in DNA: TGTGCCAGCAGCCGAGGGGGGGCCAAGTCCGCCGGGGAGCTGTTTTTT. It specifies CASSRGGAKSAGELFF.